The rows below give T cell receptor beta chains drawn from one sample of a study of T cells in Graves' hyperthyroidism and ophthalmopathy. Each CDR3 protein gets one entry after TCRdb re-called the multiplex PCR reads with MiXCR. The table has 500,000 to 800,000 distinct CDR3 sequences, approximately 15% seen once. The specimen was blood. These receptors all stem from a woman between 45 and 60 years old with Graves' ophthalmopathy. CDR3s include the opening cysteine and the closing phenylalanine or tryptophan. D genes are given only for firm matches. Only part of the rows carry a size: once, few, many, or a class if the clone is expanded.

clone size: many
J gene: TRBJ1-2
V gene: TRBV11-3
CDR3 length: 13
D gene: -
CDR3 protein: CASSLTGSYGYTF
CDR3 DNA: TGTGCCAGCAGCTTAACCGGGTCTTATGGCTACACCTTC

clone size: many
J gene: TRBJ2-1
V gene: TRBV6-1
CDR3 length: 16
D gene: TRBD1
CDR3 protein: CASSPSPGTGANEQFF
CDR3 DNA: TGTGCCAGCAGCCCAAGTCCCGGGACAGGAGCAAATGAGCAGTTCTTC

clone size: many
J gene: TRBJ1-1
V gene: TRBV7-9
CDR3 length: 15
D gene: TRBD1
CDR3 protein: CASSARQGKGTEAFF
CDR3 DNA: TGTGCCAGCAGCGCCCGACAGGGGAAGGGCACTGAAGCTTTCTTT

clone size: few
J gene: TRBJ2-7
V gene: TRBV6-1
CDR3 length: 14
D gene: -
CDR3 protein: CASSETVGSYEQYF
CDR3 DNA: TGTGCCAGCAGTGAGACGGTCGGATCCTACGAGCAGTACTTC

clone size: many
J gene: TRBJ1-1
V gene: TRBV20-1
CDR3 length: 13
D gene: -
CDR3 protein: CSARVGRNTEAFF
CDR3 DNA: TGCAGTGCTAGAGTCGGCAGGAACACTGAAGCTTTCTTT

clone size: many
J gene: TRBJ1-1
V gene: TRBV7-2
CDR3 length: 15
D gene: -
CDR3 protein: CASSRTATLNTEAFF
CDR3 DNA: TGTGCCAGCAGCCGGACGGCCACTCTGAACACTGAAGCTTTCTTT

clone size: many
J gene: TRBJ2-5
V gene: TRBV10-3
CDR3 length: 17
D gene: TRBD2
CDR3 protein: CAISGGLAGVGQETQYF
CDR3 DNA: TGTGCCATCAGTGGGGGACTAGCGGGAGTCGGGCAAGAGACCCAGTACTTC

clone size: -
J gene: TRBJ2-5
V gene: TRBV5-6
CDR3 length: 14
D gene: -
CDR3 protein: CASSPQWPKETQYF
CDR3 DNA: TGTGCCAGCAGCCCACAGTGGCCTAAAGAGACCCAGTACTTC

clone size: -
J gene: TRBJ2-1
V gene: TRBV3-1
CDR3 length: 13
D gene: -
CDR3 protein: CASSPPGQNEQFF
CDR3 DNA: TGTGCCAGCAGCCCCCCCGGGCAAAATGAGCAGTTCTTC

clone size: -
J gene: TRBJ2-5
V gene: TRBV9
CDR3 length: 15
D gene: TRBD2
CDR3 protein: CASSVGLAGTGTQYF
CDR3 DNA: TGTGCCAGCAGCGTAGGACTAGCGGGGACTGGGACCCAGTACTTC

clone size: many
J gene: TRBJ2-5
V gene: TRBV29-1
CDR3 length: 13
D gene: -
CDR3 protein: CSAVLGGQETQYF
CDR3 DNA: TGCAGCGCCGTACTCGGGGGCCAAGAGACCCAGTACTTC

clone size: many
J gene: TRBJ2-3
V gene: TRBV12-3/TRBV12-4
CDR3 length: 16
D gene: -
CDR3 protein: CASSPPGADPTDTQYF
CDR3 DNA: TGTGCCAGCAGCCCCCCAGGAGCGGATCCCACAGATACGCAGTATTTT

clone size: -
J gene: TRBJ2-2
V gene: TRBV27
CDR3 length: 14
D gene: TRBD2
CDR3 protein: CASRLAGEVGELFF
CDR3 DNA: TGTGCCAGCCGGTTAGCGGGAGAGGTCGGGGAGCTGTTTTTT

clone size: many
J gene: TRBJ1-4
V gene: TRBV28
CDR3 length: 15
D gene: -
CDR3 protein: CASSLWSATNEKLFF
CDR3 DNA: TGTGCCAGCAGTTTATGGTCCGCAACTAATGAAAAACTGTTTTTT

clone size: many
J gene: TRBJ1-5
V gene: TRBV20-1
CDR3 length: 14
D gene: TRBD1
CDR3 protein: CSARDTGGGQPQHF
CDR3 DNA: TGCAGTGCTAGAGACACAGGGGGCGGGCAGCCCCAGCATTTT

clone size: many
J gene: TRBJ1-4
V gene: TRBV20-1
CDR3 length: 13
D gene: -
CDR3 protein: CSASPVGNEKLFF
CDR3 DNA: TGCAGTGCTAGTCCCGTGGGCAATGAAAAACTGTTTTTT

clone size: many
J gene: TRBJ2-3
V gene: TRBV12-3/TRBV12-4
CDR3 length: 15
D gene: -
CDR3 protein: CASSFGAGTTDTQYF
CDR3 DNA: TGTGCCAGCAGTTTCGGGGCAGGGACCACAGATACGCAGTATTTT

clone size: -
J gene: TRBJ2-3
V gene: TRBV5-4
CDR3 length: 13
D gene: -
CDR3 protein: CASSSLIGDTQYF
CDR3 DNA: TGTGCCAGCAGCTCCCTGATTGGAGATACGCAGTATTTT

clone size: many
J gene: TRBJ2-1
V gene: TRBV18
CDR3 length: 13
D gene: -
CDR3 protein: CASSKGEPNEQFF
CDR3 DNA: TGTGCCAGCTCCAAGGGGGAGCCCAATGAGCAGTTCTTC

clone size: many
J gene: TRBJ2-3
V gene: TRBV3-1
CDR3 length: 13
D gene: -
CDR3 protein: CASSQTRVDTQYF
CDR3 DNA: TGTGCCAGCAGCCAAACTCGGGTAGATACGCAGTATTTT

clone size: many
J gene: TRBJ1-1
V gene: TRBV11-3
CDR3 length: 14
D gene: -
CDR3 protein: CASSLDAGNTEAFF
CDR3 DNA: TGTGCCAGCAGCTTAGATGCCGGAAACACTGAAGCTTTCTTT

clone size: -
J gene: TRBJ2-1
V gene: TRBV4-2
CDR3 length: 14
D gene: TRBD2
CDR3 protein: CASSRTSGNNEQFF
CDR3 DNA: TGTGCCAGCAGCCGTACTAGCGGGAACAATGAGCAGTTCTTC

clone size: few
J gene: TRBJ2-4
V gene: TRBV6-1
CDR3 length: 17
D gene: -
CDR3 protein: CASSQGGGPGAKNIQYF
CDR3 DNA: TGTGCCAGCAGCCAAGGGGGAGGGCCTGGCGCCAAAAACATTCAGTACTTC

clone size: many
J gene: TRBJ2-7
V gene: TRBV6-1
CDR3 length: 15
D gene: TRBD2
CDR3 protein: CASRSRPGLAYEQYF
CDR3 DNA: TGTGCCAGCAGATCCCGCCCGGGACTAGCCTACGAGCAGTACTTC

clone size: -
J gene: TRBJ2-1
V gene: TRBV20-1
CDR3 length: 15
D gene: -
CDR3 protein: CRGVFDGTSYNEQFF
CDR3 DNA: TGCAGGGGGGTGTTTGACGGGACTTCATACAATGAGCAGTTCTTC

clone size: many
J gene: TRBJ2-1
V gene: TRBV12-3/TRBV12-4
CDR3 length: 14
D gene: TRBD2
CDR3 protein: CASRLAGGPNEQFF
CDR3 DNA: TGTGCCAGCAGACTAGCGGGAGGGCCGAATGAGCAGTTCTTC

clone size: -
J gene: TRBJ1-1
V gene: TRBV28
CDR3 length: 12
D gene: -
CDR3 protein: CTSSLANTEAFF
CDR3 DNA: TGTACCAGCAGTTTAGCGAACACTGAAGCTTTCTTT

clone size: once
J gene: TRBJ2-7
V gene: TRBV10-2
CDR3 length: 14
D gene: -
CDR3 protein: CASSEGPLSYEQYF
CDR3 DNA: TGCGCCAGCAGTGAGGGCCCCCTATCCTACGAGCAGTACTTC

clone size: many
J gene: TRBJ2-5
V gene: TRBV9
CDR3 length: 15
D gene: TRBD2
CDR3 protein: CASSLAAGVRETQYF
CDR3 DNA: TGTGCCAGCAGCCTCGCAGCGGGAGTTCGAGAGACCCAGTACTTC

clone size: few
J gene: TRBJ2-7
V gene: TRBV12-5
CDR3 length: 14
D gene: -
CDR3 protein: CASGLRTASYEQYF
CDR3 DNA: TGTGCTAGTGGTTTGCGGACAGCCTCCTACGAGCAGTACTTC

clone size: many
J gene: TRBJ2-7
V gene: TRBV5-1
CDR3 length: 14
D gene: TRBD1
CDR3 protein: CASSSGQAPSEQYF
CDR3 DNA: TGCGCCAGCAGCTCTGGACAGGCTCCCTCCGAGCAGTACTTC

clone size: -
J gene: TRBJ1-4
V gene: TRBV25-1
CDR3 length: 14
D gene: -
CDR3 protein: CASRRGERNGKLFF
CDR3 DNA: TGTGCCAGCAGACGGGGGGAGAGAAATGGAAAACTGTTTTTT

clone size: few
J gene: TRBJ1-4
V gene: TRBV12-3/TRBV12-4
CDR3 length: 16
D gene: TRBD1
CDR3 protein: CASSLGQGVGNEKLFF
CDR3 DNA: TGTGCCAGCAGTTTGGGACAGGGGGTGGGGAATGAAAAACTGTTTTTT

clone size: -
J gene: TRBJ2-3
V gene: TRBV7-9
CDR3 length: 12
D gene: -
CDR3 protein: CASSFRQPQEYF
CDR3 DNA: TGTGCCAGCAGCTTTCGACAGCCCCAAGAGTATTTT

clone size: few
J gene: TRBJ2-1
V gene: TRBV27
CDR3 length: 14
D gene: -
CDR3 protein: CASSFGGVGNEQFF
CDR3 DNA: TGTGCCAGCAGTTTTGGGGGAGTAGGCAATGAGCAGTTCTTC

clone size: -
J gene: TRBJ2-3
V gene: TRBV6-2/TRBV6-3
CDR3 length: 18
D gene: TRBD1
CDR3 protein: CASSYTTRDRLSTDTQYF
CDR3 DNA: TGTGCCAGCAGTTACACCACCCGGGACAGGCTAAGCACAGATACGCAGTATTTT

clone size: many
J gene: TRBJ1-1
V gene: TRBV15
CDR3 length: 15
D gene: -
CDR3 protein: CATSREPGVNTEAFF
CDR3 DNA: TGTGCCACCAGCAGAGAACCGGGCGTGAACACTGAAGCTTTCTTT

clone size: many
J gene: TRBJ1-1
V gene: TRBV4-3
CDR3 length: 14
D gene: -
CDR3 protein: CASSQDLVRTEAFF
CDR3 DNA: TGCGCCAGCAGCCAAGACCTAGTGAGGACTGAAGCTTTCTTT

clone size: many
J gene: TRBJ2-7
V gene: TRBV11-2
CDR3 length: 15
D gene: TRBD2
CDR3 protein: CASSSLAGGPGEQYF
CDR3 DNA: TGTGCCAGCAGCTCCCTAGCGGGAGGGCCGGGGGAGCAGTACTTC

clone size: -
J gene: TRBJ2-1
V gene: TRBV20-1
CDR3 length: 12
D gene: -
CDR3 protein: CSANPTGTRRFF
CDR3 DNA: TGCAGTGCTAACCCGACCGGGACCCGGCGGTTCTTC

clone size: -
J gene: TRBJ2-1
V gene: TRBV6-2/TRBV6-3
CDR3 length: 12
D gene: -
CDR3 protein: CASGDRTYEQFF
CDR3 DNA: TGTGCCAGCGGGGACCGAACCTACGAGCAGTTCTTC

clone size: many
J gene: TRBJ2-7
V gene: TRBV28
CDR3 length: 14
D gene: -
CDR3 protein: CASSLGTLLYEQYF
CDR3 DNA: TGTGCCAGCAGTTTGGGGACCTTACTTTACGAGCAGTACTTC

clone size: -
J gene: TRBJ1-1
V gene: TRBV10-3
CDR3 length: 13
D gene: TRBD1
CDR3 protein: CAISPDRAAEAFF
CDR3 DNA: TGTGCCATCAGTCCCGACAGGGCCGCCGAAGCTTTCTTT

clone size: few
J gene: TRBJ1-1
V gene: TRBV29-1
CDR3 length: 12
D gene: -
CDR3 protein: CSVRTGDTEAFF
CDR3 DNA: TGCAGCGTAAGGACCGGGGACACTGAAGCTTTCTTT

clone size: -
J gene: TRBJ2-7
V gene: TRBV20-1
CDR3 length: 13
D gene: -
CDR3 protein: CSARIPGEYEQYF
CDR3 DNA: TGCAGTGCTAGAATCCCAGGGGAGTACGAGCAGTACTTC

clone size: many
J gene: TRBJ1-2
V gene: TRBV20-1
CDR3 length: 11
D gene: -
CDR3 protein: CSASDNYGYTF
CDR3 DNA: TGCAGTGCTAGCGATAACTATGGCTACACCTTC

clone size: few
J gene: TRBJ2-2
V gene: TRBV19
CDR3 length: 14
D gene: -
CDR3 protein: CASSLGAGPGELFF
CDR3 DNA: TGTGCCAGTAGTTTGGGGGCCGGACCCGGGGAGCTGTTTTTT

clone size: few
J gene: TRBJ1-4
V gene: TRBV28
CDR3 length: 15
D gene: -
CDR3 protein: CASSLGGAGLEKLFF
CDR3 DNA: TGTGCCAGCAGTCTCGGGGGGGCAGGGCTTGAAAAACTGTTTTTT

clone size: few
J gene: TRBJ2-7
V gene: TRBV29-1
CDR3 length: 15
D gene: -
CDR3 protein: CSPRDGLHITYEQYF
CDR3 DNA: TGCAGCCCGCGCGATGGGCTACATATTACCTACGAGCAGTACTTC

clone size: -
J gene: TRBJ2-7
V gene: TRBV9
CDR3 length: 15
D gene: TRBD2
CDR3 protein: CASSVASGRAGEQYF
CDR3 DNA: TGTGCCAGCAGCGTTGCTAGCGGGAGGGCTGGTGAGCAGTACTTC

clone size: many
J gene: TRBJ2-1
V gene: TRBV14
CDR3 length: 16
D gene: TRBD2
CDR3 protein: CASSHYVAGLNNEQFF
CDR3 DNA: TGTGCCAGCAGCCATTACGTAGCGGGCCTTAACAATGAGCAGTTCTTC

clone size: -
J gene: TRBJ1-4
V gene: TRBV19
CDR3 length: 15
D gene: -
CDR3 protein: CASSFAGRVAEKLFF
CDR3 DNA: TGTGCCAGTAGTTTCGCGGGACGAGTCGCTGAAAAACTGTTTTTT

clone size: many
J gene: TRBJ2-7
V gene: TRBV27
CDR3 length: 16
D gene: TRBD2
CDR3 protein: CASSPPRGSGRLEQYF
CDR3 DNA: TGTGCCAGCAGCCCCCCTCGGGGTAGCGGGAGGCTCGAGCAGTACTTC

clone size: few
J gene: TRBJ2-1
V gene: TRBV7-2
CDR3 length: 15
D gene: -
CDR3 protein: CASSFKAGSYNEQFF
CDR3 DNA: TGTGCCAGCAGCTTTAAGGCAGGTTCCTACAATGAGCAGTTCTTC

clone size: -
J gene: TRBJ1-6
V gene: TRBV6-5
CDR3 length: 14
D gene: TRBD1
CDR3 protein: CASSSRDRHSPLHF
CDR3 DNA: TGTGCCAGCAGTTCCAGGGACAGACATTCACCCCTCCACTTT

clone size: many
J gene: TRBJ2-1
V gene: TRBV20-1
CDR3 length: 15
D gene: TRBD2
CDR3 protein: CSAPTGTSGYNEQFF
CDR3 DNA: TGCAGTGCACCCACAGGGACTAGCGGTTACAATGAGCAGTTCTTC

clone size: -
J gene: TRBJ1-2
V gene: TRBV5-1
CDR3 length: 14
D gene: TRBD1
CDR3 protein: CASREGQASNGYTF
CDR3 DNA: TGCGCCAGCAGGGAAGGACAGGCATCGAATGGCTACACCTTC

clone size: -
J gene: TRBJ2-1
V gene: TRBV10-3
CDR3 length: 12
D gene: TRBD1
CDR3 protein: CAISNRGDEQFF
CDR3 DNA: TGTGCCATCAGTAACAGGGGTGATGAGCAGTTCTTC

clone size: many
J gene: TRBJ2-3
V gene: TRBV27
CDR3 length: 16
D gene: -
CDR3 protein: CASSQQGFWNTDTQYF
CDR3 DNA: TGTGCCAGCAGTCAACAGGGCTTCTGGAACACAGATACGCAGTATTTT